The rows below give T cell receptor beta chains drawn from one sample of a study of cytotoxic CD8 clonotypes in ibrutinib-treated CLL. Only in-frame clones appear in the TCRdb table, and some are missing; sequencing was by immunoSEQ multiplex PCR. In the table there are 130,000 or so clones, 70% to 85% of which are singletons. Sequenced material: PBMCs, taken after 12 months of ibrutinib treatment. The receptors were sampled from a human donor with chronic lymphocytic leukemia. The CDR3 runs from the conserved cysteine through the conserved F or W. The D gene is left open where the match is weak. Size values are once, few and many counts, or a class for expanded clones, and some rows have none.

TRBV27	NA	TRBJ2-7	NA	13	TGTGCCAGCAGTTATAGGGCCTCCTACGAGCAGTACTTC	CASSYRASYEQYF
TRBV6-5	NA	TRBJ2-1	NA	13	TGTGCCAGCAGTTACGGGGGTTACAATGAGCAGTTCTTC	CASSYGGYNEQFF
TRBV28	NA	TRBJ2-5	NA	13	TGTGCCAGCAGTTTAACGGGGTCGGAGACCCAGTACTTC	CASSLTGSETQYF
TRBV30	TRBD1	TRBJ2-7	once	14	TGTGCCTGGACCCCCCGGGACAGGGTTGGAGAGCAGTACTTC	CAWTPRDRVGEQYF
TRBV5-1	TRBD2	TRBJ2-3	NA	16	TGCGCCAGCAGCTTGACACTAGCGGGAGGGCCAGATACGCAGTATTTT	CASSLTLAGGPDTQYF
TRBV29-1	NA	TRBJ2-2	NA	13	TGCAGCGTTGCGAGGCAGGGTACCGGGGAGCTGTTTTTT	CSVARQGTGELFF
TRBV9	TRBD2	TRBJ2-3	NA	15	TGTGCCAGTTCCCGGGCTAGCGGGGACACAGATACGCAGTATTTT	CASSRASGDTDTQYF
TRBV6-5	NA	TRBJ2-5	NA	11	TGTGCCAGCAGTACCCGGGAGACCCAGTACTTC	CASSTRETQYF
TRBV20-1	NA	TRBJ1-5	NA	11	TGCAGTGCTAGAGCCGATCAGCCCCAGCATTTT	CSARADQPQHF
TRBV25-1	TRBD1	TRBJ2-5	NA	16	TGTGCCAGCAGTGAAACGGGACAGGGGCCCCAAGAGACCCAGTACTTC	CASSETGQGPQETQYF
TRBV10-3	NA	TRBJ2-7	NA	13	TGTGCCATCAGTGTCTCAGGGGCCTACGAGCAGTACTTC	CAISVSGAYEQYF
TRBV23-1	TRBD1	TRBJ2-3	NA	14	TGCGCCAGCAGCCATGACAGGGGCACAGATACGCAGTATTTT	CASSHDRGTDTQYF
TRBV19	TRBD1	TRBJ1-1	NA	15	TGTGCCAGTAGTATACATGGGACAGCTAACACTGAAGCTTTCTTT	CASSIHGTANTEAFF
TRBV5-1	NA	TRBJ2-7	NA	14	TGCGCCAGCAGCTTGGCCAGGTCTGGCTACGAGCAGTACTTC	CASSLARSGYEQYF
TRBV7-2	NA	TRBJ2-5	NA	13	TGTGCCAGCAGCCGCGGTGATGCGAAGACCCAGTACTTC	CASSRGDAKTQYF
TRBV6-1	TRBD1	TRBJ1-6	NA	15	TGTGCCAGCAGTGATCCGGGACAGGGTAATTCACCCCTCCACTTT	CASSDPGQGNSPLHF
TRBV19	NA	TRBJ1-4	NA	17	TGTGCCAGTAGTATAGATGAACAGACGGCCTGGGCAAGAAAACTGTTTTTT	CASSIDEQTAWARKLFF
TRBV5-6	TRBD1	TRBJ1-1	NA	16	TGTGCCAGCAGCTTGCCGGGGGACAGGGGGAACACTGAAGCTTTCTTT	CASSLPGDRGNTEAFF
TRBV7-2	TRBD1	TRBJ1-1	few	16	TGTGCCAGCAGCTTAGTTGGAGGGGGCGGTGGGACTGAAGCTTTCTTT	CASSLVGGGGGTEAFF
TRBV14	NA	TRBJ2-7	NA	15	TGTGCCAGCAGCCCAACTGGAGCTTCCACCTACGAGCAGTACTTC	CASSPTGASTYEQYF
TRBV7-7	NA	TRBJ2-1	NA	15	TGTGCCAGCAGCTTAGGGGACAACCCGATCAATGAGCAGTTCTTC	CASSLGDNPINEQFF
TRBV11-3	NA	TRBJ2-5	once	16	TGTGCCAGCAGCTTAGTAGTCGGAAGCCGGCAAGAGACCCAGTACTTC	CASSLVVGSRQETQYF
TRBV5-1	TRBD1	TRBJ2-3	few	17	TGCGCCAGCACCCGGGGTCCGGGACAGGGGAAGACAGATACGCAGTATTTT	CASTRGPGQGKTDTQYF
TRBV28	NA	TRBJ2-5	few	15	TGTGCCAGCAGTGCCCCGGGGGCGCTGAGGGAGACCCAGTACTTC	CASSAPGALRETQYF
TRBV4-2	NA	TRBJ1-2	NA	17	TGTGCCAGCAGCCAAGAAGCATATAGGGCAGGATTCTATGGCTACACCTTC	CASSQEAYRAGFYGYTF